This T cell receptor beta chain emerged from a study of human T cells and chemical hapten exposure. This clonotype was found a few times. The time point was: patch test 3, about 24 weeks after DPC sensitization. Treatment meaning: therapeutic diphenylcyclopropenone sensitization with weekly scalp DPC. The library labeled individual cDNA molecules by adding unique molecular identifiers to them. TCRdb redid the calling of the RACE reads with MiXCR, one entry per CDR3 protein. The sample contains about 190,000 distinct CDR3 sequences, 24% of which appear only once. V gave up 3 bases and J gave up 7 bases, with 19 bases separating them. CDR1 MNHNS and CDR2 SASEGT come from the germline V gene. This CDR3 comprises 16 residues.

The specimen comprised whole blood, sampled in connection with sensitization to the hapten diphenylcyclopropenone (DPC). The V call is TRBV6-1, the J call TRBJ1-5; possible D gene TRBD1, 5 bases. The TCR originated in a middle-aged woman with alopecia areata. Some clones in this sample may be carry-over from other donors' samples. The CDR3 loop is CASSEVMSGTGQPQHF. The CDR3 DNA reads TGTGCCAGCAGTGAGGTCATGTCAGGGACGGGGCAGCCCCAGCATTTT.